This T cell receptor (beta chain) comes out of a study of cytomegalovirus exposure and HLA in healthy donors. Study-level findings and limits: Whilst most TCR sequences proved rare, a subset of public TCRs occurred across many donors. In vitro, three CMV-associated chains proved specific for CMV antigens.

Germline V gene sequence: CDR1 SGHRS, CDR2 YFSETQ. Trimming shortened V by 0 bases and J by 5 bases, and 11 bases separated the two germline ends. There are 14 residues in the CDR3. Comment on this clone: As yet, its antigen is unknown.

Separation from the roughly 690-subject first cohort characterized the approximately 130-subject validation cohort, to which the donors belonged. Clones were read by immunoSEQ multiplex PCR, and TCRdb kept only the in-frame ones, dropping some. The sample includes some 38,000 clones, around 93% of them seen just once. This receptor was obtained from a man in his late teens or twenties in good health and CMV-seronegative. Sequencing used PBMCs. The V call is TRBV5-1, the J call TRBJ1-1; unclear D gene. In nucleotides, the CDR3 is TGCGCCAGCAGCTTGGGGATGCGGGAGACTGAAGCTTTCTTT. It specifies CASSLGMRETEAFF.